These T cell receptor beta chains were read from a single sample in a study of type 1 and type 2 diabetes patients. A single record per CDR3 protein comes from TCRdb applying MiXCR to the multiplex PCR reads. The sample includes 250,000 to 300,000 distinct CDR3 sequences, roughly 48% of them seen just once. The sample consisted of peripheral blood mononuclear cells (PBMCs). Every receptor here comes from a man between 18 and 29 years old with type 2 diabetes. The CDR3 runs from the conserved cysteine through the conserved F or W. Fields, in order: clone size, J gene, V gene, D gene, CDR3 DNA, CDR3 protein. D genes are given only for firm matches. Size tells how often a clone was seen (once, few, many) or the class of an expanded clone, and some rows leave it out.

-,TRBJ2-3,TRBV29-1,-,TGCAGCGCAAAGGAAAGGGGATGGGCAGATACGCAGTATTTT,CSAKERGWADTQYF
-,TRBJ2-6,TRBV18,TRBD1,TGTGCCAGCTCCCACACCGGACAGGGGGCGCTGCCTGGGGCCAACGTCCTGACTTTC,CASSHTGQGALPGANVLTF
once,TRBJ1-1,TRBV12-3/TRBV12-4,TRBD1,TGTGCCAGCAGTTTCGGAACAGGGGGTAACACTGAAGCTTTCTTT,CASSFGTGGNTEAFF
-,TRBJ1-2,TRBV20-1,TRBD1,TGCAGTGCTAGACCGAAGGGACAGGGCGGAGACTATGGCTACACCTTC,CSARPKGQGGDYGYTF
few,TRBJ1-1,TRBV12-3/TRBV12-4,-,TGTGCCAGCAGTTTTGAAGGTGTCGAAGCTTTCTTT,CASSFEGVEAFF
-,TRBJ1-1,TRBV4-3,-,TGCGCCAGCAGCCCAGGACCCAAATCCGAAGCTTTCTTT,CASSPGPKSEAFF
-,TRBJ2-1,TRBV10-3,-,TGTGCCATCAGCAGGACGGACAATGAGCAGTTCTTC,CAISRTDNEQFF
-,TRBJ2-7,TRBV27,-,TGTGCCAGCAGTTTAACAGGGTCCAGCGAGCAGTACTTC,CASSLTGSSEQYF
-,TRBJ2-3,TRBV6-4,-,TGTGCCAGCAGTGACCAAAGGGATCCCACAGATACGCAGTATTTT,CASSDQRDPTDTQYF
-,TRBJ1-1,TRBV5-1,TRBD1,TGTGCCAGCAGCTTAGAGGACAGGGGGAAAGGGGGTACTGAAGCTTTCTTT,CASSLEDRGKGGTEAFF
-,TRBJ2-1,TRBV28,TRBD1,TGTGCCAGCAGCTCCGGGACAGGGGAGTACAATGAGCAGTTCTTC,CASSSGTGEYNEQFF
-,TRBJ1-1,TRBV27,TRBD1,TGTGCCACCCGGTCCCACCGACAGGGGGCGAAGGCTTTCTTT,CATRSHRQGAKAFF
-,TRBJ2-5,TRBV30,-,TGTGCCTGGGGATTGGAGACCCAGTACTTC,CAWGLETQYF
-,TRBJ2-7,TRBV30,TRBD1,TGTGCCTGGAAAAACGTCCAGGGGGAGTTCGGCGAGCAGTACTTC,CAWKNVQGEFGEQYF